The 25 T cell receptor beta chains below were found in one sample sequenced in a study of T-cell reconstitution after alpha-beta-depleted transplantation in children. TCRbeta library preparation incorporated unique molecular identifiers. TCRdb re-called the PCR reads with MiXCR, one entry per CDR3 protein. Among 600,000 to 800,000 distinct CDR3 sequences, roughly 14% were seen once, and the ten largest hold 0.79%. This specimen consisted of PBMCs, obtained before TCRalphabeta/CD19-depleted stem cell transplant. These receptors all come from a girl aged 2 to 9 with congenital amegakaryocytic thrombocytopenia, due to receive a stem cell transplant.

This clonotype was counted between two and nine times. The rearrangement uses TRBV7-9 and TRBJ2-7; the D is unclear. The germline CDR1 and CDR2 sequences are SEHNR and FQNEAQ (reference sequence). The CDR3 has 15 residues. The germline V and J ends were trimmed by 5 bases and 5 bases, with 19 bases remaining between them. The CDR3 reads CASSPRTSRLDEQYF. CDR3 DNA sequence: TGTGCCAGCAGCCCGCGGACGTCTCGTTTGGACGAGCAGTACTTC.

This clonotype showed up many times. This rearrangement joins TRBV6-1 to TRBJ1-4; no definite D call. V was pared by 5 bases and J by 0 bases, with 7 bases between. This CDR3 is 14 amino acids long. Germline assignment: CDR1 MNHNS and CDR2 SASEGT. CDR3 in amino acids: CASSRQATNEKLFF. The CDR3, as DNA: TGTGCCAGCAGTCGTCAAGCAACTAATGAAAAACTGTTTTTT.

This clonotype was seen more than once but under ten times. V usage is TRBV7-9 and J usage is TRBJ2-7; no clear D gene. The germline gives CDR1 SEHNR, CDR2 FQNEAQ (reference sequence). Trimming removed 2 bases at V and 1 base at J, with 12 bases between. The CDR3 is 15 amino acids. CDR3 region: CASSLTGLGSYEQYF. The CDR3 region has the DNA TGTGCCAGCAGCTTAACCGGGTTGGGTTCCTACGAGCAGTACTTC.

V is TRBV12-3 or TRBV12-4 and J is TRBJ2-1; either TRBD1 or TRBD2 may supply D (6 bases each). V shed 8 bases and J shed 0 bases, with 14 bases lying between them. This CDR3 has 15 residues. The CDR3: CASRRGPSSYNEQFF. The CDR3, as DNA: TGTGCCAGCCGCCGGGGGCCGAGCTCCTACAATGAGCAGTTCTTC.

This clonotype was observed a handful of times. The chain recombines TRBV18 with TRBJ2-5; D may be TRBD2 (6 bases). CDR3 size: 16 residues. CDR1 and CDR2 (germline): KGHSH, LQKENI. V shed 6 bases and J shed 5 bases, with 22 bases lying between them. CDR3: CASSRPLAITDETQYF. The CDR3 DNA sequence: TGTGCCAGCTCGCGACCTCTAGCGATAACGGACGAGACCCAGTACTTC. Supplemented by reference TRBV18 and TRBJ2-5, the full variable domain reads NAGVMQNPRHLVRRRGQEARLRCSPMKGHSHVYWYRQLPEEGLKFMVYLQKENIIDESGMPKERFSAEFPKEGPSILRIQQVVRGDSAAYFCASSRPLAITDETQYFGPGTRLLVL.

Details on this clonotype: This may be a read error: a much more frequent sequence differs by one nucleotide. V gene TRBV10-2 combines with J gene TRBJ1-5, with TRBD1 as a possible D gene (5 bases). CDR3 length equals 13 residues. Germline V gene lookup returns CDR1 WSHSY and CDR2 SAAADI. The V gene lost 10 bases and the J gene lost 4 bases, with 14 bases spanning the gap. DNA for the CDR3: TGCGCCAACAGGAGTCAGGGAAATCAGCCCCAGCATTTT. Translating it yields CANRSQGNQPQHF.

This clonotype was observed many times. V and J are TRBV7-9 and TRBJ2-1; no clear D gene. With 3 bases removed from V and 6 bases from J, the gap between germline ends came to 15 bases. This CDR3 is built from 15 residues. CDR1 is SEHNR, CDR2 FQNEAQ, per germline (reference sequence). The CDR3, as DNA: TGTGCCAGCAGCTTGAAAACCATAGGTGGCAATGAGCAGTTCTTC. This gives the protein CASSLKTIGGNEQFF.

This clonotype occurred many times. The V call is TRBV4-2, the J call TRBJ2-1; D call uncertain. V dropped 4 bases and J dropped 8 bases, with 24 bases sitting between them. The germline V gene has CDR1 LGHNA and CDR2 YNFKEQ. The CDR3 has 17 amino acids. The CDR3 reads CASSPDVGLPTFHEQFF. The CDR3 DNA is TGTGCCAGCAGCCCGGATGTCGGGCTCCCCACGTTCCATGAGCAGTTCTTC.

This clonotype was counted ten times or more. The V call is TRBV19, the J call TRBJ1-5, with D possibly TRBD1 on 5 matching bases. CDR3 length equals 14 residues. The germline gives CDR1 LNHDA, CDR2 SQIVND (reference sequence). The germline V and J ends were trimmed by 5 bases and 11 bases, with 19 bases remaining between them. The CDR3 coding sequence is TGTGCCAGTAGTCTGGTGCAGGGCGGAGCGGCCCAGCATTTT. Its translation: CASSLVQGGAAQHF.

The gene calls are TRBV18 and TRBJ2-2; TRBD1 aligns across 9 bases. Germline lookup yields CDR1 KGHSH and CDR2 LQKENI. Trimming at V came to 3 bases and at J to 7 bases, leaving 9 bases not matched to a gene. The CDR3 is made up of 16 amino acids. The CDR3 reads CASSPAGTGLHGELFF. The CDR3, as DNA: TGTGCCAGCTCACCCGCTGGGACAGGGCTGCACGGGGAGCTGTTTTTT.

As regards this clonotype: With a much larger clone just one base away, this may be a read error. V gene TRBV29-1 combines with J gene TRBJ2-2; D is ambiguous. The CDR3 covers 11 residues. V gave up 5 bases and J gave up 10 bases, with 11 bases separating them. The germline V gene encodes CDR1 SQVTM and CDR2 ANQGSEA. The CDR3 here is CSVQVGEELFF. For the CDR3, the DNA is TGCAGCGTTCAGGTCGGAGAGGAGCTGTTTTTT.

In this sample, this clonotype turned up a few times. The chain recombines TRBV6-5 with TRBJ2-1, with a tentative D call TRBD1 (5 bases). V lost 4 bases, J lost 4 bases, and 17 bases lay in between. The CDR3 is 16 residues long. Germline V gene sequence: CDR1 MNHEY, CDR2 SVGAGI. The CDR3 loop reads CASSSRVRGPYNEQFF. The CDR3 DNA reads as TGTGCCAGCAGTTCCAGGGTTCGCGGACCTTACAATGAGCAGTTCTTC.

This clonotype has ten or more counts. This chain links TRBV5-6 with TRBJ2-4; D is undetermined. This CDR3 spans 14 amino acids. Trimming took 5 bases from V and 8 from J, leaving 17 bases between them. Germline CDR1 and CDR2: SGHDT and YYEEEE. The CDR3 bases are TGTGCCAGCAGGTCCCTAGTGATGAAGGACATTCAGTACTTC. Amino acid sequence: CASRSLVMKDIQYF.

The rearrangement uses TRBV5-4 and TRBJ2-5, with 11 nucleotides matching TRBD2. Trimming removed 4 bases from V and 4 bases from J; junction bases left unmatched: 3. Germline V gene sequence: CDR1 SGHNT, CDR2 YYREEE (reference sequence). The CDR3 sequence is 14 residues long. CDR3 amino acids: CASSGGTSGETQYF. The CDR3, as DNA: TGTGCCAGCAGCGGCGGGACTAGCGGAGAGACCCAGTACTTC. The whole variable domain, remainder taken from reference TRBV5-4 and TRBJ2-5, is ETGVTQSPTHLIKTRGQQVTLRCSSQSGHNTVSWYQQALGQGPQFIFQYYREEENGRGNFPPRFSGLQFPNYSSELNVNALELDDSALYLCASSGGTSGETQYFGPGTRLLVL.

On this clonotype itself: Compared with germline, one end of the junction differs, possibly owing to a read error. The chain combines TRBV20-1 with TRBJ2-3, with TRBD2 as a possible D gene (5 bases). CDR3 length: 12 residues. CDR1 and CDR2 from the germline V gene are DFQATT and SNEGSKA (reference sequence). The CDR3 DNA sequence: TGCTGTGCTAGCCATCCCGGCGGTACGCAGTATTTT. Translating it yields CCASHPGGTQYF.

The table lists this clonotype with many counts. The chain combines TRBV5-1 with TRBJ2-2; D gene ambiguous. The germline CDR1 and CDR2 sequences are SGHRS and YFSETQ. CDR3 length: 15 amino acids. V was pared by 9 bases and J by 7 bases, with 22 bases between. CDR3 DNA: TGCGCCACCACACGGCAGGCGGAGATGGGCGGGGAGCTGTTTTTT. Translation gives CATTRQAEMGGELFF.

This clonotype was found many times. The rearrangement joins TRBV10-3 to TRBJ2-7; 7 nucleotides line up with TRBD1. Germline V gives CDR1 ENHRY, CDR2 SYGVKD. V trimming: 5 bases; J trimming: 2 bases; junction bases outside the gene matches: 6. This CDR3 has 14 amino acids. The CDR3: CAISFRTGTYEQYF. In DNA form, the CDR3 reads TGTGCCATCAGTTTCCGGACAGGAACCTACGAGCAGTACTTC.

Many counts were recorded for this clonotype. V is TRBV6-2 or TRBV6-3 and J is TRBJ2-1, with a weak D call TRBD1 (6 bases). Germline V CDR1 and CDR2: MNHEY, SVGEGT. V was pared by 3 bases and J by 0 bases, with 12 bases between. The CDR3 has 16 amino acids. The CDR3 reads CASSYLAGASYNEQFF. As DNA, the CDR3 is TGTGCCAGCAGTTATTTGGCAGGGGCCTCCTACAATGAGCAGTTCTTC.

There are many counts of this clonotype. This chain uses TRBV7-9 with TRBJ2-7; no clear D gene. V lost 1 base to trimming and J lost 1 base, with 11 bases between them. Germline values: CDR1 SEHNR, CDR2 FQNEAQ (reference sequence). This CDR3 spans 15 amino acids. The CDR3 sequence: CASSLGAGLSYEQYF. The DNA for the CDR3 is TGTGCCAGCAGCTTAGGGGCCGGCTTGTCCTACGAGCAGTACTTC.

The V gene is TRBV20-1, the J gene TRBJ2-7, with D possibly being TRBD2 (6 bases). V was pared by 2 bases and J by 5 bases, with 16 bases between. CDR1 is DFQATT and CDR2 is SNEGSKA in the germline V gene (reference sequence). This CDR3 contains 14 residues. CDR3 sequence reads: CSARNQEGHHEQYF. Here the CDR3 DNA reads TGCAGTGCTAGAAATCAGGAGGGCCACCACGAGCAGTACTTC.

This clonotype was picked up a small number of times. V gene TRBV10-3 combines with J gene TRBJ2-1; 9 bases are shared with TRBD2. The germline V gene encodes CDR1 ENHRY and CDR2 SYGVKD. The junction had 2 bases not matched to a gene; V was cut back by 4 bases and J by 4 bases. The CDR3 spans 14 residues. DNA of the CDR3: TGTGCCATCAGTGGACTAGCGGCATACAATGAGCAGTTCTTC. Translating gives CAISGLAAYNEQFF.

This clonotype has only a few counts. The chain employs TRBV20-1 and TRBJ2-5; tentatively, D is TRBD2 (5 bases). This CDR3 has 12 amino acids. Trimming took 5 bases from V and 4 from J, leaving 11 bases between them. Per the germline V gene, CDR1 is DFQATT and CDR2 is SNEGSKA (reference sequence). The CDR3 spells CSAVAGPETQYF. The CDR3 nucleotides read TGCAGTGCTGTGGCGGGCCCAGAGACCCAGTACTTC.

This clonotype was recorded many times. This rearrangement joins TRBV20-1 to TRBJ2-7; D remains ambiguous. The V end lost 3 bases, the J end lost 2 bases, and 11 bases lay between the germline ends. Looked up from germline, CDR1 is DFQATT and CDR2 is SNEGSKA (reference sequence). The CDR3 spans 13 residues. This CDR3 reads CSARDGGPYEQYF. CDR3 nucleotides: TGCAGTGCTAGGGACGGCGGACCCTACGAGCAGTACTTC.

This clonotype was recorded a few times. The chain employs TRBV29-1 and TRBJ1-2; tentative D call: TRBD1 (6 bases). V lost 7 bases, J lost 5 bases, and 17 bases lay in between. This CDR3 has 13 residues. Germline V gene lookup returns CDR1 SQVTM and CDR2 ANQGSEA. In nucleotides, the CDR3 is TGCAGCGCGACCAGGGGTCCGGCATATGGCTACACCTTC. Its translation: CSATRGPAYGYTF.

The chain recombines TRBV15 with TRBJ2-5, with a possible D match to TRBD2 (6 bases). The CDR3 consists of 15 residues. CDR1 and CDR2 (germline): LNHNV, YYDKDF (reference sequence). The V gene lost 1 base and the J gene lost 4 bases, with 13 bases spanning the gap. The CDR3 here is CATSRARESVETQYF. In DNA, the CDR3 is TGTGCCACCAGCAGAGCACGGGAGAGCGTAGAGACCCAGTACTTC.